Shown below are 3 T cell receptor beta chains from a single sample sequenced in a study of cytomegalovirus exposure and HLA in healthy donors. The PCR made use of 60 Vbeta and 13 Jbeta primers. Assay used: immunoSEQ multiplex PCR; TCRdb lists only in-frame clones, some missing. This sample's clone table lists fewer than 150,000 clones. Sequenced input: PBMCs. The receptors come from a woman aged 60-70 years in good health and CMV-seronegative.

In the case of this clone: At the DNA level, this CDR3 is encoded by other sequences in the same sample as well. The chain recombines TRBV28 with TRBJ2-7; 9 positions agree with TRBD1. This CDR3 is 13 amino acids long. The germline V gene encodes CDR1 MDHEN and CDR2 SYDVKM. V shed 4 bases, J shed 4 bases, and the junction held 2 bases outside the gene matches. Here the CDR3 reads CASSSGQGYEQYF. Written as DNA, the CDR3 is TGTGCCAGCAGTTCCGGACAGGGGTACGAGCAGTACTTC.

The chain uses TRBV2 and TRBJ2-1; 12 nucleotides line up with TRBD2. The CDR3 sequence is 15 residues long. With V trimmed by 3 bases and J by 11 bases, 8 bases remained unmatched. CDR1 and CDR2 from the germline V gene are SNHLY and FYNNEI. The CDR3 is CASSEGLAGGIKQFF. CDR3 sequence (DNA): TGTGCCAGCAGTGAGGGCCTAGCGGGGGGGATAAAGCAGTTCTTC.

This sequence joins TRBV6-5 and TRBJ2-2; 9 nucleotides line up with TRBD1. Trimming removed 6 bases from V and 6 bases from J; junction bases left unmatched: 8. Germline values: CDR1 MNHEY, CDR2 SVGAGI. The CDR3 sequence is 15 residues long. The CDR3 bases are TGTGCCAGCAGCCATGGACAGGGGTTTTCCGGGGAGCTGTTTTTT. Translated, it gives CASSHGQGFSGELFF.